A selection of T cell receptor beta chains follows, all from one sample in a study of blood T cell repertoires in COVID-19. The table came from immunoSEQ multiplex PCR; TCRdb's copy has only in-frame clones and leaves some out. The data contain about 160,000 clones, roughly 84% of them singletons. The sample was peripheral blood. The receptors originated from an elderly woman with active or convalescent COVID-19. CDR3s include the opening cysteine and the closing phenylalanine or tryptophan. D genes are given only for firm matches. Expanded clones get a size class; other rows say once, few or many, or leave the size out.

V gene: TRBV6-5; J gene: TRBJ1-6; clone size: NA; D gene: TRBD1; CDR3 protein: CASGQVDSPLHF; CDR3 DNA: TGTGCCAGTGGACAGGTAGATTCACCCCTCCACTTT
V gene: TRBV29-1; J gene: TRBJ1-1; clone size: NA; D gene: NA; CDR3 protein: CSVATMIRTEAFF; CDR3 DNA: TGCAGCGTCGCGACAATGATTCGCACTGAAGCTTTCTTT
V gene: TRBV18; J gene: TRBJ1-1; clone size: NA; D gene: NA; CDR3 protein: CASSPQAGASEAFF; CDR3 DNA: TGTGCCAGCTCACCTCAGGCAGGGGCTTCTGAAGCTTTCTTT
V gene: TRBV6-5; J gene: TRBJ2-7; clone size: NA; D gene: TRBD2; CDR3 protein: CASNSPGLAIYEQYF; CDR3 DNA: TGTGCCAGCAACTCACCGGGACTAGCTATCTACGAGCAGTACTTT
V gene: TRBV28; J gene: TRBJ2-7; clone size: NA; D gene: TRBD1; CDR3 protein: CASSSGQGIYEQYF; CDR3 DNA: TGTGCCAGCAGCTCGGGACAGGGAATCTACGAGCAGTACTTC
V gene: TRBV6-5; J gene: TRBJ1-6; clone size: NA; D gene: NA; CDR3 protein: CASSDLQGNTPLHF; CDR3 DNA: TGTGCCAGCAGCGATCTGCAGGGAAATACACCCCTCCACTTT
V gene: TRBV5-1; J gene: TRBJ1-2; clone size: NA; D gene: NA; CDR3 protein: CASSGDIYGYTF; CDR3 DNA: TGCGCCAGCAGCGGGGACATCTATGGCTACACCTTC
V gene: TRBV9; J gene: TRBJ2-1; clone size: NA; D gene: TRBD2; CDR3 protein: CASSPLAEVDNEQFF; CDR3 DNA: TGTGCCAGCAGTCCGCTAGCGGAGGTCGACAATGAGCAGTTCTTC
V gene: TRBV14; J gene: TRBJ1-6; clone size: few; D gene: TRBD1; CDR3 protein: CASSLTGGRSPLHF; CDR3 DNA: TGTGCCAGCAGCCTGACAGGGGGCCGTTCACCCCTCCACTTT
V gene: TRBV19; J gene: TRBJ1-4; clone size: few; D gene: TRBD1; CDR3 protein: CASSPPGTGGREKLFF; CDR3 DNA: TGTGCCAGTAGTCCACCGGGCACAGGGGGGAGAGAAAAACTGTTTTTT
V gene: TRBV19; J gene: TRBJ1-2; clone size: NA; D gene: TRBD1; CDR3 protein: CASSSAGTGLHYGYTF; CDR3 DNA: TGTGCCAGTAGTTCAGCCGGGACAGGACTTCACTATGGCTACACCTTC
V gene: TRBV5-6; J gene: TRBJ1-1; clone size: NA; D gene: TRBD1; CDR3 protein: CASTFIQGVTEAFF; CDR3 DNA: TGTGCCAGCACCTTTATACAGGGGGTGACTGAAGCTTTCTTT
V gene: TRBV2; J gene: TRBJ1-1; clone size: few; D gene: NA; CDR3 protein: CASSLQALGAEAFF; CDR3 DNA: TGTGCCAGCAGTTTGCAGGCCCTCGGGGCTGAAGCTTTCTTT
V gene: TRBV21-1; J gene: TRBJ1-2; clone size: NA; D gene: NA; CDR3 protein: CASSLVGSQATRSGYTF; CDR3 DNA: TGTGCCAGCAGCCTAGTCGGTTCACAGGCGACCCGAAGTGGCTACACCTTC
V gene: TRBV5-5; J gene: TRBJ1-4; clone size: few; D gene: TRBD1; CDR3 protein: CASSGPKTDRTLATNEKLFF; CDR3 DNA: TGTGCCAGCAGCGGCCCCAAGACGGACAGGACCCTTGCAACTAATGAAAAACTGTTTTTT
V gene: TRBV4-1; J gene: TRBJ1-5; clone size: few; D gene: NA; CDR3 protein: CASSHLRLPGPYSNQPQHF; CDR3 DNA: TGCGCCAGCAGCCATCTCCGGCTTCCAGGCCCATATAGCAATCAGCCCCAGCATTTT
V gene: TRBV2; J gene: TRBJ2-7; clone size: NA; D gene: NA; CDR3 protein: CASSAAYEQYF; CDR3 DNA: TGTGCCAGCAGCGCGGCCTACGAGCAGTACTTC
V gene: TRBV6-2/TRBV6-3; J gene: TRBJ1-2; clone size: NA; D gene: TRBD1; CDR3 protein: CASTPTWDRGGFNYGYTF; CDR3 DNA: TGTGCCAGCACCCCTACCTGGGACAGGGGGGGCTTCAACTATGGCTACACCTTC
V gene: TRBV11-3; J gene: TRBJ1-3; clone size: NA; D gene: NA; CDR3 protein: CASSLAGAVGSGNTIYF; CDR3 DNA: TGTGCCAGCAGCTTAGCCGGCGCGGTCGGCTCTGGAAACACCATATATTTT
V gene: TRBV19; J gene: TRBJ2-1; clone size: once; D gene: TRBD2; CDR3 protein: CASRSITSGDNNEQFF; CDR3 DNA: TGTGCCAGTAGGTCAATCACTAGCGGGGATAACAATGAGCAGTTCTTC
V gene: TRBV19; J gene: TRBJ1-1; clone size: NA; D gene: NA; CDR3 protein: CASSSTGTLKAFF; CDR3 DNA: TGTGCCAGTAGCAGCACAGGGACCCTAAAGGCTTTCTTT
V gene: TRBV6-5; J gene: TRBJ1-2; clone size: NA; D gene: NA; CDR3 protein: CASRTQGAIYGYTF; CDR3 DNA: TGTGCCAGCAGAACCCAGGGTGCGATCTATGGCTACACCTTC
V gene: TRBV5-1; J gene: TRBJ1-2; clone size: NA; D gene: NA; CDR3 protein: CASSLVTGGNGYTF; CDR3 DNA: TGCGCCAGCAGCTTGGTAACGGGAGGGAATGGCTACACCTTC
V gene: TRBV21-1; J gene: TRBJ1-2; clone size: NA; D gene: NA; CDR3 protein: CASSIDRGSNGYTF; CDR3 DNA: TGTGCCAGCAGCATAGACAGGGGGTCAAATGGCTACACCTTC
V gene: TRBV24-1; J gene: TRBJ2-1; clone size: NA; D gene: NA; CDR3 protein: CATSDPTFRVNEQFF; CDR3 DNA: TGTGCCACCAGTGATCCCACGTTCAGGGTCAATGAGCAGTTCTTC
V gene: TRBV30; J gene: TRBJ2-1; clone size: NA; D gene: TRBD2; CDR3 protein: CAWRAGSSYNEQFF; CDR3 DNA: TGTGCCTGGAGAGCGGGAAGCTCCTACAATGAGCAGTTCTTC
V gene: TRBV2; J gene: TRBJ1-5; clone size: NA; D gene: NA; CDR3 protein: CASNRLPGQPQHF; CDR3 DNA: TGTGCCAGCAATCGGCTCCCGGGGCAGCCCCAGCATTTT
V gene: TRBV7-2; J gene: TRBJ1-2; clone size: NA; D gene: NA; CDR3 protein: CASSLGTLPNYGYTF; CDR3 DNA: TGTGCCAGCAGCTTAGGAACGCTACCTAACTATGGCTACACCTTC
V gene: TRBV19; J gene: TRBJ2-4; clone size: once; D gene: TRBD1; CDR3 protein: CASSIGTGRVWAPGAKNIQYF; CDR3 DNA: TGTGCCAGTAGTATTGGGACAGGGAGGGTCTGGGCCCCCGGGGCCAAAAACATTCAGTACTTC
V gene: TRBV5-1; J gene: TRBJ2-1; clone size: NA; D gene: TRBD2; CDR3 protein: CASSPRGLAGLPYNEQFF; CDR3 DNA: TGCGCCAGCAGTCCTAGGGGACTAGCGGGACTTCCCTACAATGAGCAGTTCTTC
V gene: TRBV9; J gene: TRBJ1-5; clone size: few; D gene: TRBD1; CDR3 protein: CASSPGTGVGNQPQHF; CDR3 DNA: TGTGCCAGCAGCCCCGGGACAGGGGTGGGCAATCAGCCCCAGCATTTT
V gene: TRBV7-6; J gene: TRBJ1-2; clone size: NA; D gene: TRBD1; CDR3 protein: CASSETGADGYTF; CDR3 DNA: TGTGCCAGCAGCGAAACAGGGGCGGACGGCTACACCTTC
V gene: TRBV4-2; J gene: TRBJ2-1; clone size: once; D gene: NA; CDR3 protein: CASSQDGGKGLEQFF; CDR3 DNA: TGTGCCAGCAGCCAAGATGGCGGGAAAGGGCTTGAGCAGTTCTTC
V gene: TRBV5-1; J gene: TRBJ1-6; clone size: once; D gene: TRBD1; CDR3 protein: CASGQGGNSPLHF; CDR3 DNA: TGCGCCAGCGGACAGGGTGGGAATTCACCCCTCCACTTT
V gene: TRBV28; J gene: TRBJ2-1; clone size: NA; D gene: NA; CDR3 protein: CASSLSGSLGNEQFF; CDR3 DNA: TGTGCCAGCAGTTTATCCGGGAGTCTGGGCAATGAGCAGTTCTTC
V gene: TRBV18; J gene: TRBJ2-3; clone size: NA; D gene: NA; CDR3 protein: CASSQGTFRGGNTQYF; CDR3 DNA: TGTGCCAGCTCACAAGGGACGTTTCGAGGGGGAAATACGCAGTATTTT
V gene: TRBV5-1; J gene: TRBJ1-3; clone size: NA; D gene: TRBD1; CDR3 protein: CASSSQGHSGNTIYF; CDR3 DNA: TGCGCCAGCAGCTCACAGGGGCACTCTGGAAACACCATATATTTT
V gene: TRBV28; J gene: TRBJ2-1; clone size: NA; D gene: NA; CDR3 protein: CASSPPGNGGAYNEQFF; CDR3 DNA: TGTGCCAGCAGTCCCCCAGGGAATGGCGGTGCTTACAATGAGCAGTTCTTC